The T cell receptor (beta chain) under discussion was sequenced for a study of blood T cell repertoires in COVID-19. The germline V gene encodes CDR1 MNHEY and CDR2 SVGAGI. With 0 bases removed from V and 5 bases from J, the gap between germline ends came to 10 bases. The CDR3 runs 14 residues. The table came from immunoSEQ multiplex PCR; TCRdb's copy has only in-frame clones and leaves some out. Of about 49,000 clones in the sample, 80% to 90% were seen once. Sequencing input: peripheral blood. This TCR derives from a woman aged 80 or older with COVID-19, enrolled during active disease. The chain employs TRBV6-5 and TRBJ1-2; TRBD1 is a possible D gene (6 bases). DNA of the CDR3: TGTGCCAGCAGTTACTCGGGGGACAAATATGGCTACACCTTC. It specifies CASSYSGDKYGYTF.